This TCR beta chain was sequenced for a study of technical replicates of blood from a few donors (dated by TCRdb to 2017 to 2019). The library came from the immunoSEQ multiplex PCR assay. Not all clones reach the TCRdb copy of this immuneACCESS table, which keeps in-frame sequences only. Checked studies attribute under half of the gap to unresolved V genes and leave the rest unexplained. In this sample the table shows approximately 92,000 clones, approximately 95% of which occur a single time. Around 0.21% of the sample is held by the ten biggest clonotypes. Counted from cysteine to phenylalanine, this CDR3 has 16 amino acids. Just CDR3 DNA is preserved here, 48 bases in frame from base 1. According to the germline V gene, CDR1 reads MDHEN and CDR2 reads SYDVKM. Trimming takes 8 bases off V and 3 bases off J; junction bases not matched to a gene: 13. Notes on this clone: Its antigen specificity is not known. Base qualities are missing; no much larger clone stands one base away.

The sample consisted of T cells isolated from PBMCs. The rearranged segments are TRBV28 and TRBJ2-1; 7 nucleotides in the junction match TRBD1. The clonotype comes from a human donor in good health. The bases are TGTGCCAGCCAGAGAACCACGGGACAGATCTACAATGAGCAGTTCTTC. Translated, this is CASQRTTGQIYNEQFF.